This paragraph covers one T cell receptor (beta chain) sequence. Its cognate antigen is unknown. This entry comes from a study of T cells in localized non-small cell lung cancer. Regarding the study as a whole: In adjacent lung appeared a median about 57 of the top 100 tumor clones. Adjacent uninvolved lung tissue had the highest T cell clonality, exceeding tumor. Heterogeneity remains possible because sequencing was limited to only one tumor region.

Measured with immunoSEQ multiplex PCR; TCRdb has only the in-frame clones, and not every one. The sample records just over 20,000 clones, over 75% being singletons. This CDR3 region has 15 residues. V was clipped by 3 bases and J by 9 bases; unmatched bases: 12. Germline V gene sequence: CDR1 SGHNT, CDR2 YYREEE (reference sequence). This clonotype was sampled from a woman between 35 and 75 years old with stage II squamous cell lung carcinoma. The sequences come from PBMCs, collected before any cancer treatment. This sequence joins TRBV5-4 and TRBJ2-1; the match to TRBD2 covers 7 bases. DNA of the CDR3: TGTGCCAGCAGCTATACTAGCGCGGGGGTGGGTGAGCAGTTCTTC. Translating it yields CASSYTSAGVGEQFF.